This T cell receptor beta chain was observed in a study of beta chain features in type 1 diabetes. Across the whole study: All of the samples together had roughly 98 million sorted cells examined.

CDR1 SGDLS and CDR2 YYNGEE come from the germline V gene. The CDR3 spans 14 residues. Trimming took 4 bases from V and 3 from J; bases not matched to a gene: 5. CD45RO/CCR7/CD25/CD127/CD95/CD27 sorting isolated CD4+ naive, central memory, regulatory and stem cell-like memory cells. Expressed TCRB transcripts got sequenced, as all isolated RNA was reverse transcribed. Sequenced by immunoSEQ multiplex PCR; TCRdb stores in-frame clones only, minus some. This table has 130,000 to 150,000 clones, 9% to 9.5% appearing once. Sequencing input: central memory CD4+ T cells from blood. The gene calls are TRBV9 and TRBJ1-1; 8 bases align to TRBD1. The receptor was derived from a man aged 18-30 years in good health. The CDR3 spells CASSTTGGDTEAFF. The CDR3 DNA follows: TGTGCCAGCAGCACCACAGGGGGGGACACTGAAGCTTTCTTT. Variable domain in full (rest from reference TRBV9 and TRBJ1-1): DSGVTQTPKHLITATGQRVTLRCSPRSGDLSVYWYQQSLDQGLQFLIQYYNGEERAKGNILERFSAQQFPDLHSELNLSSLELGDSALYFCASSTTGGDTEAFFGQGTRLTVV.